This TCR beta chain was sequenced in a study of shared clonotypes between healthy human individuals. Method: immunoSEQ multiplex PCR; TCRdb's copy keeps in-frame clones and lacks some. The sample holds 2,500,000 or so clones, around 92% seen once. Trimming removed 5 bases from V and 3 bases from J, with 8 bases in between. Germline loops: CDR1 SGHNT, CDR2 YENEEA. CDR3 length: 13 amino acids. This sequence originates from a man aged 18 to 30 in good health. Some clones in this sample may be carry-over from other donors' samples. V is TRBV11-3 and J is TRBJ2-1, with D possibly matching TRBD1 (6 bases). The sequenced sample was naive CD4+ T cells from PBMCs. Regarding subset: CD45RA+ positively selected. In DNA form, the CDR3 reads TGTGCCAGCAGCACAGGGAGCTACAATGAGCAGTTCTTC. Protein product: CASSTGSYNEQFF.